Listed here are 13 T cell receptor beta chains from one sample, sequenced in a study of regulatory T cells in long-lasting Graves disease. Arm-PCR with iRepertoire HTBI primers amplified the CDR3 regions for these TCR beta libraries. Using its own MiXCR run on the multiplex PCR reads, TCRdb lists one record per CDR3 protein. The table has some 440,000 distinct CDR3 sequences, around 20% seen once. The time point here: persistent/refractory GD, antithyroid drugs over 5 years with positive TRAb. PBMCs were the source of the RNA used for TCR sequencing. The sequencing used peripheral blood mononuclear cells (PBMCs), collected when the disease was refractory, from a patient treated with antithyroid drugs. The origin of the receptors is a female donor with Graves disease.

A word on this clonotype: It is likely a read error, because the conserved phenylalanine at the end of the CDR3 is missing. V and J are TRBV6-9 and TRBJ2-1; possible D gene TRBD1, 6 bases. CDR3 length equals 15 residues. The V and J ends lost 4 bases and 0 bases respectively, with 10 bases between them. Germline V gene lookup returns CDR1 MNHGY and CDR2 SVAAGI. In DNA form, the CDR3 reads TGTGCCAGCAGTTCCCACAGGGACTCCTACAATGAGCAGTTCCTC. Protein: CASSSHRDSYNEQFL.

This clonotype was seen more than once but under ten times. This CDR3 is CASSLLRDQGGTQYF. The CDR3, as DNA: TGTGCCAGCAGCCTACTGCGGGACCAGGGAGGGACCCAGTACTTC. The V gene is TRBV7-9, the J gene TRBJ2-5, with D maybe TRBD2 (6 bases). This CDR3 region has 15 residues. Germline V lookup: CDR1 SEHNR, CDR2 FQNEAQ (reference sequence). V dropped 5 bases and J dropped 7 bases, with 20 bases sitting between them.

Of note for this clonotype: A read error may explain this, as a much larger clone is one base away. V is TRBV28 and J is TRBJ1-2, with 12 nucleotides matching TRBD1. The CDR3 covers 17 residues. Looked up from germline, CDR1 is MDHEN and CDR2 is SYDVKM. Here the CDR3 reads CAGSRLGTGGVGYGYTF. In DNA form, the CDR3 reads TGTGCCGGCAGTCGTCTCGGGACAGGGGGCGTCGGCTATGGCTACACCTTC.

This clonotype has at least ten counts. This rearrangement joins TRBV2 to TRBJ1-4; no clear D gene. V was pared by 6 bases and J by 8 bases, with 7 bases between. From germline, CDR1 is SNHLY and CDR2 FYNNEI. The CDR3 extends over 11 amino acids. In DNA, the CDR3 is TGTGCCAGCAGAATCATGGAAAAACTGTTTTTT. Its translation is CASRIMEKLFF.

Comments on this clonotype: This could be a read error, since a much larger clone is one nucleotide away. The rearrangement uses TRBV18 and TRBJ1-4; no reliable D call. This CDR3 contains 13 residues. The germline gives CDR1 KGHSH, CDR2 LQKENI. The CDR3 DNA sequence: TGTGCCGGCTCACGCGGCAGAGATGAAAAACTGTTTTTT. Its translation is CAGSRGRDEKLFF.

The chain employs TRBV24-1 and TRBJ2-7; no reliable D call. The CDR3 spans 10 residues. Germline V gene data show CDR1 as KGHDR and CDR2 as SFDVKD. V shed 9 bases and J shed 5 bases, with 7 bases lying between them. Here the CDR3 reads CATPVHEQYF. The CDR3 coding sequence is TGTGCCACCCCTGTACACGAGCAGTACTTC.

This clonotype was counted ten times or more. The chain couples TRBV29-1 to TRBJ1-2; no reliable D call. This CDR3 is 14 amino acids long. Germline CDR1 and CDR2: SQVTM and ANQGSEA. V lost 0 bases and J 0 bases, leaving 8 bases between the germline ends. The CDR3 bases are TGCAGCGTTGAAGACAGGTTGACTAACTATGGCTACACCTTC. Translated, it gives CSVEDRLTNYGYTF.

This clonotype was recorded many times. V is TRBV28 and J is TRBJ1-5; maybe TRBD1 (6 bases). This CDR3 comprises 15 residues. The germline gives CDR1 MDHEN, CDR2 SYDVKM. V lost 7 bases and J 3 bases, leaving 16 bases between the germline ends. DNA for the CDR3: TGTGCCAGCACCGATATACAGGGCTCCAATCAGCCCCAGCATTTT. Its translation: CASTDIQGSNQPQHF.

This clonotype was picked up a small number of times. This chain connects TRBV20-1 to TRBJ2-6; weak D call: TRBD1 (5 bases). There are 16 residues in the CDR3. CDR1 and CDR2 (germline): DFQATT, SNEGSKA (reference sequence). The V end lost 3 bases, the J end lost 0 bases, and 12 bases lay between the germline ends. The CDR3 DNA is TGCAGTGCTAGTAACAGGATTAGCTCTGGGGCCAACGTCCTGACTTTC. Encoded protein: CSASNRISSGANVLTF.

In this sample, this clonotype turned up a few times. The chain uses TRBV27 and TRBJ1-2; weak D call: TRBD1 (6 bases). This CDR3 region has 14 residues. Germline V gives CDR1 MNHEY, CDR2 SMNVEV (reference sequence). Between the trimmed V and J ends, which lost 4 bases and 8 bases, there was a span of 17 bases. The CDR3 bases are TGTGCCAGCAGTTCGGCCTCAGGGGATTACGGCTACACCTTC. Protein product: CASSSASGDYGYTF.

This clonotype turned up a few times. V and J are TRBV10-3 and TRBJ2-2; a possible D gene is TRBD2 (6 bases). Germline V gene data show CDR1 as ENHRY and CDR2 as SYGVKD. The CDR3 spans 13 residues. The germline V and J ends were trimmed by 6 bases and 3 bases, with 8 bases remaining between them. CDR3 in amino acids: CAIRVADTGELFF. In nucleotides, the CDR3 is TGTGCCATCAGGGTAGCGGACACCGGGGAGCTGTTTTTT.

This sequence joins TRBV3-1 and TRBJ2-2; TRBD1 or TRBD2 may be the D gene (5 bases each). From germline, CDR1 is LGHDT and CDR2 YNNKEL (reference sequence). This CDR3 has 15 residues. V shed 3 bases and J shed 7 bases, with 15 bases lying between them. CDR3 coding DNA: TGTGCCAGCAGCCAGATCCGGGACCCCAACGGGGAGCTGTTTTTT. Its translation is CASSQIRDPNGELFF.

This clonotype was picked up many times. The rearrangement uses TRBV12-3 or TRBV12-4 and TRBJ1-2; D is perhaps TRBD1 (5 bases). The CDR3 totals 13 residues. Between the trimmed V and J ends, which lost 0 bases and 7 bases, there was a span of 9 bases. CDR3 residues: CASSLARGVGYTF. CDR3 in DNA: TGTGCCAGCAGTTTAGCGCGGGGGGTTGGCTACACCTTC.